This passage covers 8 T cell receptor beta chains from one sample sequenced in a study of graft-versus-host responses after intestinal transplantation. Produced via immunoSEQ multiplex PCR; TCRdb's table is partial and in-frame only. The sample has about 77,000 clones, approximately 92% seen once. The specimen comprised PBMCs, sampled 98 days after intestinal transplantation. These receptor sequences come from a human patient who received an intestinal transplant, so some T cells may come from the graft donor.

This clone has a handful of counts. The CDR3 bases are TGTGCCATCAGTGATGGCGCGACGAACACCGGGGAGCTGTTTTTT. This sequence encodes CAISDGATNTGELFF. J is TRBJ2-2 and V is TRBV10-3; D is undetermined. Germline V gene sequence: CDR1 ENHRY, CDR2 SYGVKD. CDR3 length equals 15 residues. V lost 3 bases and J lost 0, with 8 bases in between.

The gene calls are TRBV5-4 and TRBJ1-2; weak D call: TRBD1 (6 bases). CDR1 is SGHNT and CDR2 is YYREEE in the germline V gene (reference sequence). V shed 2 bases and J shed 6 bases, with 14 bases lying between them. This CDR3 has 14 residues. The CDR3 nucleotides are TGTGCCAGCAGCTTCATTACAGGGTTCAATGGCTACACCTTC. The encoded protein is CASSFITGFNGYTF.

V usage is TRBV12-1 and J usage is TRBJ1-5; TRBD1, the table's D call, was not compared with the DNA. TRBV12-1 constitutes a pseudogene. The CDR3 length is 15 residues. The CDR3 DNA sequence: TGTGCCAGCAGCCCCAGGACAGATAGCAATCAGCCCCAGCATTTT. As protein: CASSPRTDSNQPQHF.

The rearrangement uses TRBV5-4 and TRBJ1-1; the D gene is possibly TRBD1 (6 bases). The CDR3 consists of 17 residues. CDR1 and CDR2 (germline): SGHNT, YYREEE (reference sequence). V lost 4 bases, J lost 1 base, and 20 bases lay in between. The CDR3 loop reads CASSPGQLVYSNTEAFF. Written as DNA, the CDR3 is TGTGCCAGCAGCCCCGGACAGTTAGTTTATTCGAACACTGAAGCTTTCTTT.

The J gene is TRBJ1-1, the V gene TRBV19, with TRBD1 matching over 7 bases. Trimming cost V 5 bases and J 4 bases; bases outside gene matches: 7. CDR3 length: 14 amino acids. CDR1 is LNHDA and CDR2 is SQIVND in the germline V gene (reference sequence). CDR3 coding DNA: TGTGCCAGTAGTGTACAGGGGAGGGGCACTGAAGCTTTCTTT. It yields the protein CASSVQGRGTEAFF.

This chain connects TRBV11-2 to TRBJ2-7; TRBD2 aligns across 7 bases. Trimming cost V 5 bases and J 3 bases; bases outside gene matches: 13. There are 16 residues in the CDR3. From germline, CDR1 is SGHAT and CDR2 FQNNGV. This CDR3 is CASSAALAVIFYEQYF. The CDR3 DNA reads as TGTGCCAGCAGCGCTGCTCTAGCGGTTATCTTCTACGAGCAGTACTTC. The full variable domain, rest sourced from reference TRBV11-2 and TRBJ2-7, is EAGVAQSPRYKIIEKRQSVAFWCNPISGHATLYWYQQILGQGPKLLIQFQNNGVVDDSQLPKDRFSAERLKGVDSTLKIQPAKLEDSAVYLCASSAALAVIFYEQYFGPGTRLTVT.

The rearrangement joins TRBV19 to TRBJ2-4, with D possibly TRBD1 on 6 matching bases. The germline gives CDR1 LNHDA, CDR2 SQIVND (reference sequence). V gave up 2 bases and J gave up 7 bases, with 12 bases separating them. The CDR3 has 14 residues. This CDR3 is CASSIRGNGNIQYF. As DNA, the CDR3 is TGTGCCAGTAGTATAAGGGGGAATGGGAACATTCAGTACTTC.

V and J are TRBV28 and TRBJ1-2; no definite D call. Germline V CDR1 and CDR2: MDHEN, SYDVKM. V was pared by 2 bases and J by 7 bases, with 8 bases between. The CDR3 is made up of 12 amino acids. DNA of the CDR3: TGTGCCAGCAGTTTAGCGTTGGGTGGCTACACCTTC. Encoded protein: CASSLALGGYTF.